The clone carrying this TCR beta chain was observed once. The target antigen is unknown. The V gene's germline CDR1 is SGDLS and CDR2 YYNGEE. This CDR3 is built from 14 residues. Trimming took 2 bases from V and 6 from J, leaving 15 bases between them. The data stem from a study of monozygotic twins with cystic fibrosis. Study-level information: Library input was around 2.8 micrograms of fragmented DNA, with 15 PCR cycles.

TCRdb's table, derived via immunoSEQ multiplex PCR, lists solely in-frame clones and lacks some. The repertoire includes roughly 32,000 clones, approximately 97% of them detected once, and 0.15% to 0.2% sits in the top ten. Study-wide findings and caveats: Monozygotic CF twin pairs shared significantly more nucleotide-identical clonotypes than unrelated CF individuals did.

The clonotype comes from a girl aged 2-10 years with cystic fibrosis. Sequencing input: blood. The rearrangement uses TRBV9 and TRBJ2-7; possible D gene TRBD1, 6 bases. CDR3 sequence reads: CASSVRDIPGEQYF. Written as DNA, the CDR3 is TGTGCCAGCAGCGTCCGGGACATACCCGGCGAGCAGTACTTC.